This TCR beta chain was recovered during a study of control samples from healthy donors and cancer patients. Measured with immunoSEQ multiplex PCR; TCRdb has only the in-frame clones, and not every one. Of 20,000 to 25,000 clones in the sample, roughly 80% were seen once. This clone has a handful of counts. Trimming removed 5 bases at V and 2 bases at J, with 12 bases between. This CDR3 contains 15 residues. In germline, CDR1 is SEHNR, CDR2 FQNEAQ (reference sequence). The source of this sequence is a man in his fifties or sixties with colorectal cancer. Sequences were obtained from PBMCs. The gene calls are TRBV7-9 and TRBJ2-2; TRBD2 might be the D (6 bases). CDR3 sequence: CASSPGLINTGELFF. In nucleotides, the CDR3 is TGTGCCAGCAGCCCGGGACTCATAAACACCGGGGAGCTGTTTTTT.